Listed below are T cell receptor beta chains from one sample, sequenced in a study of T-cell reconstitution after alpha-beta-depleted transplantation in children. MiXCR, run by TCRdb on the PCR reads, gives a single entry per CDR3 protein. The repertoire includes 70,000 to 95,000 distinct CDR3 sequences, around 16% of them detected once, and about 18% sits in the top ten. The material sequenced was PBMCs, mostly from graft donor cells, taken 180 days after TCRalphabeta/CD19-depleted stem cell transplant. All receptors derive from a male patient aged 2 to 9 who had a stem cell transplant for acute lymphoblastic leukemia, so the T cells may come from the graft donor. Each CDR3 is given with its conserved first and last residue.

CDR3aa	j_gene	v_gene
CASGRQANNSPLHF	TRBJ1-6	TRBV12-3/TRBV12-4
CASSLAEEDGYTF	TRBJ1-2	TRBV5-1
CASSLERSDTQYF	TRBJ2-3	TRBV5-1
CASSRAGATEAFF	TRBJ1-1	TRBV5-1
CASSLGRGAYNEQFF	TRBJ2-1	TRBV7-2
CASIAGGEGSYNEQFF	TRBJ2-1	TRBV12-3/TRBV12-4
CASRRENGYTF	TRBJ1-2	TRBV5-6
CASSHNPGGRTEAFF	TRBJ1-1	TRBV11-2
CATSSGQGFHEQYF	TRBJ2-7	TRBV15
CAWSDTMNTEAFF	TRBJ1-1	TRBV30
CASSYRQGIHEQYF	TRBJ2-7	TRBV6-5
CASSFMLGVGDTEAFF	TRBJ1-1	TRBV12-3/TRBV12-4
CASSQDGGGSNQPQHF	TRBJ1-5	TRBV3-1
CASSLARGSNGNTIYF	TRBJ1-3	TRBV12-3/TRBV12-4
CASSPIQGTGELFF	TRBJ2-2	TRBV5-1
CASSLGGARTQYF	TRBJ2-5	TRBV12-3/TRBV12-4
CASSYSNLGGRDEKLFF	TRBJ1-4	TRBV6-5
CASRSLSDNSPLHF	TRBJ1-6	TRBV6-1
CASSFLTGDRIGGELFF	TRBJ2-2	TRBV5-1
CASSRTGGSLYGYTF	TRBJ1-2	TRBV7-9
CASSLVGGQRTEAFF	TRBJ1-1	TRBV5-5
CASSFFLTSGGARGNEQFF	TRBJ2-1	TRBV11-3
CASSLWGARETQYF	TRBJ2-5	TRBV5-6
CASSARQGGETQYF	TRBJ2-5	TRBV9